This TCR beta chain was documented in a study of cytomegalovirus exposure and HLA in healthy donors. Study in general: Roughly 80 million unique TCRs from HLA-typed donors made up an early data release. Study outcomes and limitations: Common viral pathogens (according to a later analysis) appeared linked to several of the most significant clusters. HLA alleles showed associations with 15,000 to 20,000 TCR beta sequences in a later analysis, at a 0.05 false discovery rate.

Germline CDR1 and CDR2: SGHRS and YFSETQ. CDR3 length: 14 amino acids. V was pared by 3 bases and J by 3 bases, with 5 bases of the junction left unmatched. The PCR made use of 60 Vbeta and 13 Jbeta primers. Libraries were prepared by immunoSEQ multiplex PCR; TCRdb keeps only in-frame clonotypes and omits some of them. The table records 200,000 to 300,000 clones, roughly four fifths of them present only once. For this clone: The antigen is not known.

The chain is built from TRBV5-1 and TRBJ2-5, with 7 bases lining up with TRBD1. The TCR sequence derives from a woman aged 60-70 years in good health and CMV-seropositive. Sequences were obtained from PBMCs. The CDR3 region is CASSSFDREETQYF. CDR3 coding DNA: TGCGCCAGCAGCTCCTTCGACAGGGAAGAGACCCAGTACTTC. Filled out from reference TRBV5-1 and TRBJ2-5, the complete variable domain reads KAGVTQTPRYLIKTRGQQVTLSCSPISGHRSVSWYQQTPGQGLQFLFEYFSETQRNKGNFPGRFSGRQFSNSRSEMNVSTLELGDSALYLCASSSFDREETQYFGPGTRLLVL.